This entry describes one T cell receptor beta chain. The data originate from a study of blood T cell repertoires in COVID-19. Study-wide background: COVID-19 samples, acute and convalescent, were from the United States, Italy and Spain.

Germline V gene sequence: CDR1 MDHEN, CDR2 SYDVKM. V trimming: 6 bases; J trimming: 4 bases; junction bases outside the gene matches: 6. The CDR3 consists of 15 residues. Clones were read by immunoSEQ multiplex PCR, and TCRdb kept only the in-frame ones, dropping some. The table lists 250,000 to 350,000 clones, 65% to 85% of them singletons. This TCR came from a person between 65 and 79 years old with COVID-19, enrolled during active disease. The chain uses TRBV28 and TRBJ2-1, with 10 bases fitting TRBD2. The sample consisted of peripheral blood. The CDR3 nucleotides read TGTGCCAGCAGAAAATTAGCGGGGGGATACAATGAGCAGTTCTTC. It is translated as CASRKLAGGYNEQFF.